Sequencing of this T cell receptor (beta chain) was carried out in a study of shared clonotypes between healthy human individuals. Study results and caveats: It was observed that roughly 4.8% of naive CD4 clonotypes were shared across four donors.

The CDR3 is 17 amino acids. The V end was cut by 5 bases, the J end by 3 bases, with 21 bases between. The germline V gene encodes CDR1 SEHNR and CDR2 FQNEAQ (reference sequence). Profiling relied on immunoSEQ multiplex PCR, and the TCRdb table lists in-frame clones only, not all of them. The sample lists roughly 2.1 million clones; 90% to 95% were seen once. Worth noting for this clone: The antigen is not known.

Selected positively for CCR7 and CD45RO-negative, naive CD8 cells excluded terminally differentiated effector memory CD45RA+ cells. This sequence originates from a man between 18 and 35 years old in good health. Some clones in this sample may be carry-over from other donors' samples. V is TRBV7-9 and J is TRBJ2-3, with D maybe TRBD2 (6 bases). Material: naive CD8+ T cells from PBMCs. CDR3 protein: CASSKNWLGGRTDTQYF. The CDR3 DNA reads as TGTGCCAGCAGCAAAAACTGGTTGGGGGGTAGGACAGATACGCAGTATTTT.